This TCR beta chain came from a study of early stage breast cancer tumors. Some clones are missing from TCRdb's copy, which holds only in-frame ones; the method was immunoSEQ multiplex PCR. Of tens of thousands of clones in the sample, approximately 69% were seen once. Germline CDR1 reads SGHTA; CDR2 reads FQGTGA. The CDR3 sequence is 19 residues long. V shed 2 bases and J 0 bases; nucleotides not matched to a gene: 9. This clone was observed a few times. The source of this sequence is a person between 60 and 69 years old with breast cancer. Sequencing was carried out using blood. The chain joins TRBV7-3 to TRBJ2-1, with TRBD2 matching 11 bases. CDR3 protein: CASSLGLAGGSSSYNEQFF. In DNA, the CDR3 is TGTGCCAGCAGCTTAGGGCTAGCGGGGGGCTCGAGCTCCTACAATGAGCAGTTCTTC.